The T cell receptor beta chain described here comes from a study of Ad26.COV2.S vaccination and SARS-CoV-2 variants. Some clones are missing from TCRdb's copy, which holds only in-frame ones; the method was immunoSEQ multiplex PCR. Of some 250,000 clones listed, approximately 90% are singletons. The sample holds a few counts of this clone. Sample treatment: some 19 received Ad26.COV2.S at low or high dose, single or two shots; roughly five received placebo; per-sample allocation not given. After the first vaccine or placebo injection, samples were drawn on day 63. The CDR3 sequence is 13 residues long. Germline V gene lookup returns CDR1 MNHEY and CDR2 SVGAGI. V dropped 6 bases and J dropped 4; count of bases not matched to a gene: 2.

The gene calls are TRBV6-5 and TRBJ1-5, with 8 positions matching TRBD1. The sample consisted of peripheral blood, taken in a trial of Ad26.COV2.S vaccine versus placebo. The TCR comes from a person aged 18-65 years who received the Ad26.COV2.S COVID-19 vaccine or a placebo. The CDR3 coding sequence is TGTGCCAGCAGAGGGGACAGGAATCAGCCCCAGCATTTT. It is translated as CASRGDRNQPQHF.